These 13 T cell receptor beta chains came from one sample sequenced in a study of radiation and T cells in renal cell carcinoma. Stated time point: blood 2 weeks post-SBRT. Described treatment: 15 Gy SBRT to primary tumor, nephrectomy 4 weeks later. Libraries were prepared by immunoSEQ multiplex PCR; TCRdb keeps only in-frame clonotypes and omits some of them. The sample consists of tens of thousands of clones, around three quarters of them appearing once. The sequenced sample was blood, obtained from a patient whose treatment included radiotherapy and nephrectomy. The receptor source for this set is a woman in her 70s with renal cell carcinoma.

V gene TRBV25-1 combines with J gene TRBJ1-4; 8 bases are shared with TRBD1. The V and J ends lost 8 bases and 7 bases, in that order; junction bases with no gene match: 9. This CDR3 comprises 14 residues. From germline, CDR1 is MGHDK and CDR2 SYGVNS. The CDR3 DNA reads as TGTGCCAGCGGAAAACAGGGGGGTAGTGAAAAACTGTTTTTT. Protein sequence: CASGKQGGSEKLFF.

The chain employs TRBV27 and TRBJ1-5; D unresolved. The CDR3 is 13 residues long. Germline V CDR1 and CDR2: MNHEY, SMNVEV (reference sequence). V was pared by 0 bases and J by 4 bases, with 4 bases between. The CDR3 is CASSLSENQPQHF. The CDR3 nucleotides read TGTGCCAGCAGTTTATCGGAGAATCAGCCCCAGCATTTT.

The CDR3 DNA reads as TGTGCCAGCGTTAGCGGGGGGGCCTTAGGCGGGGAGCTGTTTTTT. As protein: CASVSGGALGGELFF. The chain carries TRBV2 and TRBJ2-2; 11 bases are shared with TRBD2. The CDR3 length is 15 residues. Trimming took 8 bases from V and 7 from J; bases not matched to a gene: 9. Germline V gene lookup returns CDR1 SNHLY and CDR2 FYNNEI.

This clone was recorded only once. The rearrangement links TRBV6-5 to TRBJ1-1; maybe TRBD1 (5 bases). Germline V gene data show CDR1 as MNHEY and CDR2 as SVGAGI. V lost 6 bases to trimming and J lost 0 bases, with 14 bases between them. This CDR3 region has 15 residues. The CDR3 region is CASRPGHGVNTEAFF. The CDR3 DNA follows: TGTGCCAGCAGACCCGGACATGGGGTGAACACTGAAGCTTTCTTT.

J is TRBJ2-1 and V is TRBV12-5; no clear D gene. This CDR3 region has 14 residues. Germline V gene lookup returns CDR1 LGHNT and CDR2 FRNRAP. V lost 3 bases and J lost 4, with 10 bases in between. The CDR3 protein is CASGLPPLYNEQFF. The CDR3 DNA reads TGTGCTAGTGGTTTACCTCCACTATACAATGAGCAGTTCTTC.

The V call is TRBV2, the J call TRBJ2-7; unclear D gene. CDR1 and CDR2 from the germline V gene are SNHLY and FYNNEI. The CDR3 has 15 amino acids. Deletions cut 2 bases from V and 0 bases from J, with 11 bases between. The CDR3 sequence is CASSEFSSFSYEQYF. The CDR3, as DNA: TGTGCCAGCAGTGAATTTTCTTCCTTCTCCTACGAGCAGTACTTC.

The chain uses TRBV30 and TRBJ2-7; the D call may be TRBD1 or TRBD2 (5 bases each). The CDR3 loop spans 13 amino acids. Trimming took 3 bases from V and 6 from J, leaving 15 bases between them. Germline V gives CDR1 GTSNPN, CDR2 SVGIG (reference sequence). The CDR3 protein is CAWRAPSGLEQYF. Written as DNA, the CDR3 is TGTGCCTGGAGGGCCCCCTCGGGGCTCGAGCAGTACTTC.

The chain uses TRBV19 and TRBJ2-2; TRBD2 aligns across 7 bases. This CDR3 spans 17 amino acids. The V gene's germline CDR1 is LNHDA and CDR2 SQIVND (reference sequence). V shed 5 bases and J 0 bases; nucleotides not matched to a gene: 9. The CDR3 here is CASSYGGGPSNTGELFF. Written as DNA, the CDR3 is TGTGCCAGTAGTTACGGGGGAGGGCCGTCGAACACCGGGGAGCTGTTTTTT. Drawing the rest from reference TRBV19 and TRBJ2-2, the complete variable domain is DGGITQSPKYLFRKEGQNVTLSCEQNLNHDAMYWYRQDPGQGLRLIYYSQIVNDFQKGDIAEGYSVSREKKESFPLTVTSAQKNPTAFYLCASSYGGGPSNTGELFFGEGSRLTVL.

The genes are TRBV5-4 and TRBJ2-2, with 11 bases lining up with TRBD1. There are 15 residues in the CDR3. V was clipped by 4 bases and J by 7 bases; unmatched bases: 6. The V gene's germline CDR1 is SGHNT and CDR2 YYREEE (reference sequence). The CDR3: CASSPGTGGGGELFF. The CDR3 bases are TGTGCCAGCAGCCCCGGGACAGGGGGAGGCGGGGAGCTGTTTTTT.

This clone was counted many times. The V and J genes are TRBV5-1 and TRBJ1-1; D remains unclear. CDR3 length: 16 amino acids. V gave up 0 bases and J gave up 4 bases, with 16 bases separating them. Germline V gene lookup returns CDR1 SGHRS and CDR2 YFSETQ. The CDR3 sequence is CASSLGHGEEGTEAFF. The DNA for the CDR3 is TGCGCCAGCAGCTTGGGGCACGGGGAGGAGGGCACTGAAGCTTTCTTT.

This chain connects TRBV27 to TRBJ2-4; perhaps TRBD2 as D (5 bases). V lost 6 bases to trimming and J lost 5 bases, with 11 bases between them. CDR1 is MNHEY and CDR2 is SMNVEV in the germline V gene (reference sequence). The CDR3 runs to 13 residues. The CDR3 reads CASRTLEQNIQYF. The CDR3 bases are TGTGCCAGCAGGACACTAGAACAAAACATTCAGTACTTC.

The J gene is TRBJ1-4, the V gene TRBV4-1; 10 nucleotides line up with TRBD1. The CDR3 contains 15 residues. Trimming took 1 base from V and 5 from J; bases not matched to a gene: 1. Germline CDR1 is MGHRA and CDR2 is YSYEKL. CDR3 nucleotide sequence: TGCGCCAGCAGCCAAGTGGGACAGGGGAATGAAAAACTGTTTTTT. It codes for CASSQVGQGNEKLFF.

V usage is TRBV11-2 and J usage is TRBJ1-2; 8 nucleotides align to TRBD1. The CDR3 consists of 13 residues. The V and J ends lost 5 bases and 2 bases, in that order; junction bases with no gene match: 1. CDR1 and CDR2 from the germline V gene are SGHAT and FQNNGV. CDR3 nucleotide sequence: TGTGCCAGCAGCCGACAGGGGAACTATGGCTACACCTTC. Translation: CASSRQGNYGYTF.